These 5 T cell receptor beta chains share one sample of origin, sequenced in a study of CD8+ T cells in alopecia areata. Reverse transcription of extracted RNA yielded cDNA, which provided the sequencing template. The data were produced by immunoSEQ multiplex PCR, yet TCRdb's version contains in-frame clones alone and is incomplete. Of about 220,000 clones detected, 50% to 70% appear once; the ten largest clones hold 1.6%. Regarding treatment: oral pan-JAK inhibitor, 5-10 mg twice daily. Source: CD4+ T cells sorted from blood, taken at week 4, from a patient treated with tofacitinib. These receptors originate from a human donor with alopecia areata.

V is TRBV29-1 and J is TRBJ1-2, with 7 bases matching TRBD1. Germline trimming cut 6 bases from V and 5 bases from J; bases unmatched to any gene: 9. The CDR3 is made up of 13 amino acids. Germline assignment: CDR1 SQVTM and CDR2 ANQGSEA. This CDR3 is CSVDGTEQYGYTF. The CDR3 DNA reads as TGCAGCGTCGACGGGACAGAGCAATATGGCTACACCTTC.

The CDR3 coding sequence is TGTGCCAGCAGCTTAGCAGGGGAGAATTCACCCCTCCACTTT. This codes for CASSLAGENSPLHF. The rearrangement links TRBV7-2 to TRBJ1-6, with D possibly TRBD1 on 5 matching bases. This CDR3 has 14 amino acids. Trimming left V 0 bases short and J 7 bases short, with 7 bases between. Germline values: CDR1 SGHTA, CDR2 FQGNSA.

In nucleotides, the CDR3 is TGCAGCGTTGAAGATCGGCAGGGACTACAACAACCCTACAATGAGCAGTTCTTC. Encoded protein: CSVEDRQGLQQPYNEQFF. The V call is TRBV29-1, the J call TRBJ2-1; 7 bases line up with TRBD2. V lost 0 bases, J lost 2 bases, and 13 bases stayed unmatched. Germline assignment: CDR1 SQVTM and CDR2 ANQGSEA. The CDR3 spans 18 residues.

The rearrangement joins TRBV29-1 to TRBJ2-3; D is undetermined. Trimming took 6 bases from V and 3 from J, leaving 10 bases between them. Germline loops: CDR1 SQVTM, CDR2 ANQGSEA. There are 12 residues in the CDR3. CDR3 coding DNA: TGCAGCGTGAGACCCGGAACAGATACGCAGTATTTT. It encodes CSVRPGTDTQYF.

The V gene is TRBV7-2, the J gene TRBJ1-6; a possible D gene is TRBD1 (5 bases). This CDR3 spans 15 amino acids. V lost 1 base, J lost 7 bases, and 11 bases lay in between. Germline lookup yields CDR1 SGHTA and CDR2 FQGNSA. CDR3 bases: TGTGCCAGCAGCTTAGTGGGGAAGGGGAATTCACCCCTCCACTTT. It yields the protein CASSLVGKGNSPLHF. The full variable domain, with the rest looked up from reference TRBV7-2 and TRBJ1-6, is GAGVSQSPSNKVTEKGKDVELRCDPISGHTALYWYRQSLGQGLEFLIYFQGNSAPDKSGLPSDRFSAERTGGSVSTLTIQRTQQEDSAVYLCASSLVGKGNSPLHFGNGTRLTVT.